The source of this T cell receptor beta chain is a study of CD8+ T cells in alopecia areata. There are a few counts of this clone. Its specificity is not known. General observations from the study: A great number of expanded lesional clones endured in scalp and blood during tofacitinib.

After isolation, RNA underwent reverse transcription to generate cDNA as the sequencing template. This table comes from immunoSEQ multiplex PCR, and its TCRdb copy is limited to in-frame clones, with some not included. This sample yields more than 200,000 clones, of which 40% to 45% are seen a single time; roughly 2.6% belongs to the top ten. As to treatment: oral pan-JAK inhibitor, 5-10 mg twice daily. Punch biopsies of lesional scalp, plus peripheral blood, were taken from alopecia areata patients. Sorted out of PBMCs were CD4+ T cells and CD8+ T cells. Trimming took 1 base from V and 5 from J; bases not matched to a gene: 4. Germline values: CDR1 SGHTA, CDR2 FQGTGA. The CDR3 is 15 amino acids.

The sequencing used CD4+ T cells sorted from blood, collected between weeks 36 and 40, from a patient treated with tofacitinib. The V gene is TRBV7-3, the J gene TRBJ2-3, with 9 bases identical to TRBD1. This clonotype was sampled from a human donor with alopecia areata. CDR3 loop: CASSLMGTGQDTQYF. CDR3 bases: TGTGCCAGCAGCTTAATGGGGACAGGGCAAGATACGCAGTATTTT.